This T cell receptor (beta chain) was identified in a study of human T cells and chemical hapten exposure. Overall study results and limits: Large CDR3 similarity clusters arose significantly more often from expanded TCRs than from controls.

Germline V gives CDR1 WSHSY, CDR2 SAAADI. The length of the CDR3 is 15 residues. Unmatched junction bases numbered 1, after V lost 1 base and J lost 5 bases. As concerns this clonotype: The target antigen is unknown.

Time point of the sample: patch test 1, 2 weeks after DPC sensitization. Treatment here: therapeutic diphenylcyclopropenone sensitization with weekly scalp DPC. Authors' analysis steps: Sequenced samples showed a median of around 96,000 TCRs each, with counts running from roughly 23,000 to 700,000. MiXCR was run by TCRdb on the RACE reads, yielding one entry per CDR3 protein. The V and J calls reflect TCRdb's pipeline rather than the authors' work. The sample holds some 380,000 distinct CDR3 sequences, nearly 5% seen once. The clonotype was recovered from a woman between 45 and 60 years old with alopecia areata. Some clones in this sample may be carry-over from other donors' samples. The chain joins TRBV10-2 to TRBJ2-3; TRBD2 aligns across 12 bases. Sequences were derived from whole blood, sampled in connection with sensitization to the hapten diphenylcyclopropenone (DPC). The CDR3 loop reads CASSEWTSGIDTQYF. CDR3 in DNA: TGCGCCAGCAGTGAGTGGACTAGCGGGATAGATACGCAGTATTTT.